The 26 T cell receptor beta chains given below trace back to one sample, sequenced in a study of blood T cells in healthy people across ages (dated by TCRdb to 2015 to 2017). Libraries were constructed by 5' RACE. The reads were generated on an Illumina HiSeq 2500. The second PCR ran for roughly 7 to 11 cycles and used a J-beta primer mix along with a sample-barcoded 5' primer. TCRdb redid the processing of the public reads, applying fastp at Q25 and MiXCR, and retained in-frame beta chains. Each record represents a unique CDR3 protein, reported with the most common genes and DNA among its rows. The sample table shows hundreds of thousands of distinct CDR3 sequences, and approximately 29% are seen once. Of the sample, about 16% is held by the ten largest clones. The sequencing sample was made of blood. The origin of the receptors is a woman at least 80 years old in good health. Donor details come from another sample of the same person, matched by shared clones.

V gene TRBV2 combines with J gene TRBJ1-1; D call uncertain. Trimming took 3 bases from V and 0 from J, leaving 11 bases between them. The CDR3 totals 15 residues. CDR1 and CDR2 (germline): SNHLY, FYNNEI. The CDR3 sequence is CASSEIGQLNTEAFF. The CDR3 coding sequence is TGTGCCAGCAGTGAGATTGGGCAGCTGAACACTGAAGCTTTCTTT.

This clonotype was counted at least ten times. The V gene is TRBV20-1, the J gene TRBJ2-3; 13 bases map to TRBD2. Germline lookup yields CDR1 DFQATT and CDR2 SNEGSKA (reference sequence). The CDR3 consists of 17 residues. With V trimmed by 2 bases and J by 4 bases, 9 bases remained unmatched. In nucleotides, the CDR3 is TGCAGTGCTAGAAGATTAGGACTAGCGGGGGACCCAGATACGCAGTATTTT. Encoded protein: CSARRLGLAGDPDTQYF.

There are many counts of this clonotype. The chain uses TRBV5-6 and TRBJ2-7; D is unclear. Germline values: CDR1 SGHDT, CDR2 YYEEEE. The CDR3 covers 12 residues. V dropped 2 bases and J dropped 4 bases, with 7 bases sitting between them. The chain's CDR3 is CASSLFLYEQYF. The CDR3 bases are TGTGCCAGCAGCTTATTTCTTTACGAGCAGTACTTC. Supplemented by reference TRBV5-6 and TRBJ2-7, the full variable domain reads DAGVTQSPTHLIKTRGQQVTLRCSPKSGHDTVSWYQQALGQGPQFIFQYYEEEERQRGNFPDRFSGHQFPNYSSELNVNALLLGDSALYLCASSLFLYEQYFGPGTRLTVT.

This clonotype was detected many times. This chain uses TRBV20-1 with TRBJ2-1, with 7 nucleotides matching TRBD1. CDR1 is DFQATT, CDR2 SNEGSKA, per germline (reference sequence). The trim removed 3 bases at V and 7 bases at J, leaving 6 bases unmatched. CDR3 length: 13 residues. CDR3 nucleotides: TGCAGTGCTAGTGACAGGGTTCGGAATGAGCAGTTCTTC. The encoded protein is CSASDRVRNEQFF.

At least ten counts were recorded for this clonotype. The J gene is TRBJ2-7, the V gene TRBV2, with TRBD1 as a possible D gene (6 bases). Trimming cost V 6 bases and J 0 bases, with 18 bases left between them. Germline CDR1 SNHLY, CDR2 FYNNEI. The CDR3 is 16 residues long. CDR3 in amino acids: CASRPRQVESSYEQYF. The CDR3 DNA reads TGTGCCAGCAGGCCCCGACAGGTGGAAAGCTCCTACGAGCAGTACTTC.

This clonotype was seen only a few times. The chain carries TRBV2 and TRBJ2-6; possible D gene TRBD1, 5 bases. Per germline, CDR1 SNHLY and CDR2 FYNNEI. The CDR3 contains 15 residues. Trimming left V 7 bases short and J 3 bases short, with 13 bases between. In DNA form, the CDR3 reads TGTGCCAGCACGCCAGGGTCTAATGGGGCCAACGTCCTGACTTTC. This sequence encodes CASTPGSNGANVLTF.

This clonotype was recorded once. This sequence joins TRBV20-1 and TRBJ1-5, with D possibly matching TRBD1 (5 bases). Germline-derived CDR1 and CDR2 are DFQATT and SNEGSKA (reference sequence). The ends were cut back, 6 bases at V and 7 bases at J, with 13 bases in the middle. This CDR3 has 12 residues. In DNA, the CDR3 is TGCAGTGCGGGTAGGGGAGGACAGCCCCAGCATTTT. The encoded protein is CSAGRGGQPQHF.

In this sample, this clonotype turned up a few times. V gene TRBV4-2 combines with J gene TRBJ2-5, with TRBD2 matching over 11 bases. The CDR3 loop spans 17 amino acids. Germline CDR1 is LGHNA and CDR2 is YNFKEQ. The V gene end was trimmed by 0 bases and the J gene end by 5 bases; junction bases not matched to a gene: 8. CDR3 sequence: CASSQDSPSGGPETQYF. The CDR3 bases are TGTGCCAGCAGCCAAGATTCCCCTAGCGGGGGGCCTGAGACCCAGTACTTC.

On this clonotype: A much larger clone lies a single base off, so this may be a read error. The genes are TRBV7-2 and TRBJ1-2; D is undetermined. This CDR3 region has 14 residues. Germline V gene lookup returns CDR1 SGHTA and CDR2 FQGNSA. The CDR3 nucleotides are TGTGCCAGCAGCCCCCGCGGCGGCGCCTATGGCCACACCTTC. Protein product: CASSPRGGAYGHTF. The full variable domain, its missing parts supplied by reference TRBV7-2 and TRBJ1-2, is GAGVSQSPSNKVTEKGKDVELRCDPISGHTALYWYRQSLGQGLEFLIYFQGNSAPDKSGLPSDRFSAERTGGSVSTLTIQRTQQEDSAVYLCASSPRGGAYGHTFGSGTRLTVV.

Only a few counts were recorded for this clonotype. This chain connects TRBV2 to TRBJ2-3; 9 nucleotides line up with TRBD2. CDR1 is SNHLY and CDR2 is FYNNEI in the germline V gene. The V gene end was trimmed by 1 base and the J gene end by 5 bases; junction bases not matched to a gene: 7. This CDR3 region has 16 residues. The CDR3 DNA is TGTGCCAGCAGTGAAGGGGGCGGGGGGGCAGGAGATACGCAGTATTTT. Its translation is CASSEGGGGAGDTQYF.

This clonotype was seen ten or more times. The V call is TRBV7-3, the J call TRBJ1-1; D perhaps matches TRBD1 (5 bases). Germline V lookup: CDR1 SGHTA, CDR2 FQGTGA. V was clipped by 2 bases and J by 3 bases, with 10 bases between them. This CDR3 has 14 residues. DNA for the CDR3: TGTGCCAGCAGCTTACAGGGCCGGGACACTGAAGCTTTCTTT. It yields the protein CASSLQGRDTEAFF.

Remarks on this clonotype: This may stem from a read error, because a much larger clone lies one nucleotide away. The rearrangement joins TRBV6-1 to TRBJ2-7, with 7 bases identical to TRBD2. Germline values: CDR1 MNHNS, CDR2 SASEGT. The CDR3 totals 15 residues. The CDR3 coding sequence is TGTGCCGGCAGTGAACGGTGGGCGGGGGACTACGAGCAGTACTTC. Its translation is CAGSERWAGDYEQYF.

This chain links TRBV15 with TRBJ1-1, with a weak D call TRBD1 (5 bases). The CDR3 spans 15 residues. The ends were cut back, 3 bases at V and 10 bases at J, with 21 bases in the middle. Germline CDR1 reads LNHNV; CDR2 reads YYDKDF (reference sequence). The CDR3 DNA is TGTGCCACCAGCAGGGGACGGGGGACCCCCTCGAGAGCTTTCTTT. This gives the protein CATSRGRGTPSRAFF.

This clonotype was observed many times. V and J are TRBV6-2 or TRBV6-3 and TRBJ2-7; maybe TRBD2 (5 bases). The CDR3 has 14 amino acids. CDR1 and CDR2 (germline): MNHEY, SVGEGT. Trimming shortened V by 0 bases and J by 6 bases, and 12 bases separated the two germline ends. The CDR3 protein is CASSYSPGNGEQYF. CDR3 in DNA: TGTGCCAGCAGTTACTCACCGGGGAATGGCGAGCAGTACTTC.

The table lists this clonotype with a few counts. The junction differs from germline at one of its ends, possibly a read error. The rearrangement uses TRBV18 and TRBJ1-4, with a possible D match to TRBD1 (5 bases). This CDR3 has 15 amino acids. Looked up from germline, CDR1 is KGHSH and CDR2 is LQKENI. CDR3 bases: TGTGCCGGCTCACCACTTGGGCAGGGTGGTGAAAAACTGTTTTTT. Its translation: CAGSPLGQGGEKLFF. Drawing the rest from reference TRBV18 and TRBJ1-4, the complete variable domain is NAGVMQNPRHLVRRRGQEARLRCSPMKGHSHVYWYRQLPEEGLKFMVYLQKENIIDESGMPKERFSAEFPKEGPSILRIQQVVRGDSAAYFCAGSPLGQGGEKLFFGSGTQLSVL.

As concerns this clonotype: One base away lies a much larger clone, so this may be a sequencing read error. The CDR3 coding sequence is TGTGCCAGCAGCCAAGAGTTGGGGGCTGGGCAGTACTTC. This translates into CASSQELGAGQYF. The chain employs TRBV4-2 and TRBJ2-7, with D possibly being TRBD1 (6 bases). The length of the CDR3 is 13 residues. The V end lost 0 bases, the J end lost 9 bases, and 12 bases lay between the germline ends. Germline assignment: CDR1 LGHNA and CDR2 YNFKEQ.

As concerns this clonotype: A much more abundant neighbour one base away suggests this may be a read error. The chain uses TRBV7-3 and TRBJ2-4; D might be TRBD1 or TRBD2, each matching 5 bases. V lost 7 bases and J lost 13, with 20 bases in between. The CDR3 loop spans 13 amino acids. From germline, CDR1 is SGHTA and CDR2 FQGTGA. CDR3 in amino acids: CASNSVGGTKQYF. The CDR3 region has the DNA TGTGCCAGCAACTCCGTTGGGGGAACAAAGCAGTACTTC.

This clonotype was seen repeatedly, ten times or more. This sequence joins TRBV19 and TRBJ2-1, with 10 bases lining up with TRBD2. The V gene's germline CDR1 is LNHDA and CDR2 SQIVND (reference sequence). The length of the CDR3 is 15 residues. V shed 8 bases and J 6 bases; nucleotides not matched to a gene: 10. The CDR3 sequence is CASGPGLAILNEQFF. DNA of the CDR3: TGTGCCAGTGGCCCGGGACTAGCGATCCTCAATGAGCAGTTCTTC.

The chain employs TRBV12-3 or TRBV12-4 and TRBJ2-5; tentatively, D is TRBD2 (6 bases). This CDR3 has 13 amino acids. The V end was cut by 7 bases, the J end by 7 bases, with 16 bases between. In DNA form, the CDR3 reads TGTGCCAGCACCCCGTGGGTGGGAGGGACCCAGTACTTC. Translation gives CASTPWVGGTQYF.

This clonotype was recorded many times. The V and J genes are TRBV20-1 and TRBJ1-2, with 8 bases that match TRBD1. The germline V gene encodes CDR1 DFQATT and CDR2 SNEGSKA (reference sequence). The CDR3 is 14 amino acids. V shed 7 bases, J shed 4 bases, and the junction held 11 bases outside the gene matches. The CDR3 DNA is TGCAGTGTTGAACCCTCGACAGGGGTCTATGGCTACACCTTC. Its protein product is CSVEPSTGVYGYTF.

This clonotype was observed a few times. V gene TRBV6-2 or TRBV6-3 combines with J gene TRBJ2-2; 7 bases are a match to TRBD1. Germline V gene sequence: CDR1 MNHEY, CDR2 SVGEGT. The CDR3 sequence is 16 residues long. The J segment lost 5 bases and the V segment lost 0 bases, leaving 6 bases of the junction unmatched. The CDR3 sequence is CASSYSTGAGTGELFF. The CDR3 DNA follows: TGTGCCAGCAGTTACTCTACAGGGGCAGGGACCGGGGAGCTGTTTTTT.

In this sample, this clonotype turned up a few times. The J gene is TRBJ2-1, the V gene TRBV20-1, with D unclear. The J call is in doubt because the DNA end fits TRBJ2-7 better. The length of the CDR3 is 15 residues. Germline V gives CDR1 DFQATT, CDR2 SNEGSKA (reference sequence). The DNA for the CDR3 is TGCAGTGCTAGAGATCAGGCGAGCTCCTACAATGAGCAGTACTTC. As protein: CSARDQASSYNEQYF.

The chain uses TRBV20-1 and TRBJ1-2, with TRBD1 identical over 7 bases. This CDR3 contains 14 residues. Germline-derived CDR1 and CDR2 are DFQATT and SNEGSKA (reference sequence). The V gene end was trimmed by 5 bases and the J gene end by 7 bases; junction bases not matched to a gene: 13. CDR3 in DNA: TGCAGTGCTGACCCTTCGACAGGGCGAGGTGGCTACACCTTC. It codes for CSADPSTGRGGYTF.

Concerning this clonotype: Just one base apart from a much larger clone, this may be a read error. V is TRBV11-2 and J is TRBJ2-1; tentatively, D is TRBD1 (6 bases). V dropped 3 bases and J dropped 10 bases, with 19 bases sitting between them. This CDR3 has 15 residues. Per the germline V gene, CDR1 is SGHAT and CDR2 is FQNNGV. CDR3 in amino acids: CASSFRSWGRGEQFF. DNA of the CDR3: TGTGCCAGCAGCTTTAGAAGCTGGGGGCGAGGAGAGCAGTTCTTC.

This clonotype was recorded only once. The chain combines TRBV9 with TRBJ2-7; D gene ambiguous. The CDR3 totals 14 residues. Trimming left V 4 bases short and J 1 base short, with 12 bases between. Germline V gene sequence: CDR1 SGDLS, CDR2 YYNGEE. The CDR3 DNA sequence: TGTGCCAGCAGCCAAGAACGGAATTCCTACGAGCAGTACTTC. Translated, it gives CASSQERNSYEQYF.

At least ten counts were recorded for this clonotype. A much more abundant neighbour one base away suggests this may be a read error. The V and J genes are TRBV28 and TRBJ2-3, with a possible D match to TRBD2 (5 bases). Trimming removed 8 bases from V and 5 bases from J, with 11 bases in between. The CDR3 loop spans 12 amino acids. Germline loops: CDR1 MDHEN, CDR2 SYDVKM. In nucleotides, the CDR3 is TGTGCCAGCGGCGAGGCGGGAGATACGCAGTATTTT. Its translation: CASGEAGDTQYF.